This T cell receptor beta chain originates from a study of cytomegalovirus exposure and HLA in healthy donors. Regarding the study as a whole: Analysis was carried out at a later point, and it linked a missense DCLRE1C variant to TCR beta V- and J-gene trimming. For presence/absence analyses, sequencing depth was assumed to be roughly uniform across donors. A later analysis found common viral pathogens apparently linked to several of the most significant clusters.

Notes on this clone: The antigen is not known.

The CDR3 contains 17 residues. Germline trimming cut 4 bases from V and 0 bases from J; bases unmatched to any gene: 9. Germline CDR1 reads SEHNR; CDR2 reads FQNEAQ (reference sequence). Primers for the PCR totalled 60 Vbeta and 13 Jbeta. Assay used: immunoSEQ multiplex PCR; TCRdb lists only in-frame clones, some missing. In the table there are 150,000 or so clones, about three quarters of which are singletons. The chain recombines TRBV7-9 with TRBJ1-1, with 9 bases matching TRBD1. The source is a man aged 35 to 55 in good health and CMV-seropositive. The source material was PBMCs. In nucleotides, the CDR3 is TGTGCCAGCAGCTCGTCCCCCGGGACAGGGCTGAACACTGAAGCTTTCTTT. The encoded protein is CASSSSPGTGLNTEAFF.